These 13 T cell receptor beta chains were sequenced from one sample in a study of blood T cells in healthy people across ages. A second PCR of 7 to 11 cycles used a sample-barcoded 5' primer and a J-beta primer mix. TCRdb redid the calling of the 5' RACE reads with MiXCR, one entry per CDR3 protein. The data contain 800,000 to 1,300,000 distinct CDR3 sequences, around 27% of them singletons. This same sample was also part of a study on T cells of mothers and their children.

The material sequenced was blood. The source of these receptors is a girl aged 2-10 years in good health.

This clonotype was seen only a few times. The V gene is TRBV24-1, the J gene TRBJ2-5, with 7 bases fitting TRBD2. With 4 bases clipped from V and 2 bases from J, the junction kept 6 bases outside the gene matches. Germline CDR1 is KGHDR and CDR2 is SFDVKD. CDR3 length: 15 amino acids. DNA of the CDR3: TGTGCCACCAGTGACGCGCCGGGACTACAAGAGACCCAGTACTTC. Amino acids: CATSDAPGLQETQYF.

This rearrangement joins TRBV4-2 to TRBJ1-6; D is perhaps TRBD1 (6 bases). CDR1 and CDR2 (germline): LGHNA, YNFKEQ. The CDR3 has 16 amino acids. With 4 bases removed from V and 4 bases from J, the gap between germline ends came to 14 bases. CDR3 in DNA: TGTGCCAGCAGCCCCGACCTTCAGGGGTATAATTCACCCCTCCACTTT. This sequence encodes CASSPDLQGYNSPLHF.

V and J are TRBV28 and TRBJ2-5; D is unclear. Germline lookup yields CDR1 MDHEN and CDR2 SYDVKM. V lost 8 bases, J lost 4 bases, and 11 bases lay in between. The CDR3 is 12 residues long. This chain's CDR3 is CASDVNGETQYF. CDR3 nucleotide sequence: TGTGCCAGCGACGTAAACGGAGAGACCCAGTACTTC.

This clonotype has just a few counts. The CDR3 is CASSPLGGREQYF. In DNA form, the CDR3 reads TGCGCCAGCAGCCCTTTGGGAGGTCGTGAGCAGTACTTC. J is TRBJ2-5 and V is TRBV5-1; TRBD2 might be the D (6 bases). Trimming shortened V by 4 bases and J by 11 bases, and 18 bases separated the two germline ends. The CDR3 has 13 amino acids. Germline values: CDR1 SGHRS, CDR2 YFSETQ.

This clonotype was recorded many times. This chain links TRBV29-1 with TRBJ1-1; 7 bases align to TRBD1. CDR1 and CDR2 from the germline V gene are SQVTM and ANQGSEA. V shed 5 bases, J shed 2 bases, and the junction held 5 bases outside the gene matches. There are 13 residues in the CDR3. The DNA for the CDR3 is TGCAGCGTTACGGGACAGATAAACACTGAAGCTTTCTTT. Translated: CSVTGQINTEAFF.

V and J are TRBV7-9 and TRBJ2-5, with D possibly being TRBD2 (6 bases). V lost 6 bases to trimming and J lost 3 bases, with 11 bases between them. This CDR3 has 13 residues. Germline V CDR1 and CDR2: SEHNR, FQNEAQ (reference sequence). The CDR3 sequence is CASRKWGEETQYF. The CDR3 bases are TGTGCCAGCAGGAAGTGGGGGGAAGAGACCCAGTACTTC.

The V call is TRBV28, the J call TRBJ1-2; 9 bases fit TRBD1. V lost 4 bases, J lost 4 bases, and 10 bases stayed unmatched. The CDR3 covers 16 residues. From germline, CDR1 is MDHEN and CDR2 SYDVKM. The CDR3 here is CASSSGQGWRTYGYTF. Written as DNA, the CDR3 is TGTGCCAGCAGTTCCGGACAGGGGTGGAGGACCTATGGCTACACCTTC.

The table lists this clonotype with a few counts. The CDR3 bases are TGTGCCAGCAGTGATGGGACTAGCCTGGAGACCCAGTACTTC. Its protein is CASSDGTSLETQYF. The chain recombines TRBV25-1 with TRBJ2-5, with 9 bases identical to TRBD2. Per the germline V gene, CDR1 is MGHDK and CDR2 is SYGVNS. V lost 3 bases, J lost 5 bases, and 4 bases stayed unmatched. The CDR3 runs to 14 residues.

The chain joins TRBV7-3 to TRBJ1-2, with D perhaps matching TRBD1 (5 bases). CDR3 size: 15 residues. The germline CDR1 and CDR2 sequences are SGHTA and FQGTGA. V lost 5 bases and J 5 bases, leaving 18 bases between the germline ends. For the CDR3, the DNA is TGTGCCAGCAGCCTCGACGGGACGGACATTTATGGCTACACCTTC. The encoded protein is CASSLDGTDIYGYTF.

The chain couples TRBV7-2 to TRBJ2-5; 8 bases match TRBD2. Germline V gene sequence: CDR1 SGHTA, CDR2 FQGNSA. Trimming removed 3 bases from V and 4 bases from J; junction bases left unmatched: 4. The CDR3 extends over 14 amino acids. The CDR3 is CASSFRTSGETQYF. Here the CDR3 DNA reads TGTGCCAGCAGCTTCCGAACTAGCGGAGAGACCCAGTACTTC.

This chain connects TRBV7-2 to TRBJ2-3; D is perhaps TRBD2 (6 bases). The CDR3 contains 15 residues. V gave up 7 bases and J gave up 3 bases, with 17 bases separating them. Germline V CDR1 and CDR2: SGHTA, FQGNSA. CDR3 residues: CASTPGWRGTDTQYF. The DNA of the CDR3 is TGTGCCAGCACCCCAGGGTGGAGGGGTACAGATACGCAGTATTTT.

This clonotype appeared once. The CDR3 is CSARSRADYYGYTF. The CDR3 DNA is TGCAGTGCTAGGAGTAGGGCGGATTACTATGGCTACACCTTC. The chain employs TRBV20-1 and TRBJ1-2, with D unclear. The V gene's germline CDR1 is DFQATT and CDR2 SNEGSKA (reference sequence). CDR3 size: 14 residues. Trimming removed 3 bases at V and 3 bases at J, with 14 bases between.

The sample holds a few counts of this clonotype. The J gene is TRBJ1-1, the V gene TRBV29-1; D is unclear. V was clipped by 6 bases and J by 5 bases, with 13 bases between them. CDR3 length: 12 amino acids. Germline V lookup: CDR1 SQVTM, CDR2 ANQGSEA. CDR3: CSVAEVLTEAFF. The DNA for the CDR3 is TGCAGCGTCGCCGAGGTACTAACTGAAGCTTTCTTT. Full variable domain (rest looked up from reference TRBV29-1 and TRBJ1-1): SAVISQKPSRDICQRGTSLTIQCQVDSQVTMMFWYRQQPGQSLTLIATANQGSEATYESGFVIDKFPISRPNLTFSTLTVSNMSPEDSSIYLCSVAEVLTEAFFGQGTRLTVV.